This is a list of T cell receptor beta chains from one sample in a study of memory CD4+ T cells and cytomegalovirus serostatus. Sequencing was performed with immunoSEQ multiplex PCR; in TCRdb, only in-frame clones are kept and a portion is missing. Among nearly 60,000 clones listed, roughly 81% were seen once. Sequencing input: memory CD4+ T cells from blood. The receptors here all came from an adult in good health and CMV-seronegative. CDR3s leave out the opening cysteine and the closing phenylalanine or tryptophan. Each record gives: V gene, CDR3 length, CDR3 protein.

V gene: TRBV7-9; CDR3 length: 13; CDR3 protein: ASSLNSLTYNEQF
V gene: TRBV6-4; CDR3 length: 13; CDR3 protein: ASSDFRAKNQPQH
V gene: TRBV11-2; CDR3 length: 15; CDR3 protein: ASSTIGGRVNRGEQF
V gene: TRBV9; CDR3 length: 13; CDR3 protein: ASSVESLDTGELF
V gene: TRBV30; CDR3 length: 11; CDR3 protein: AWETGTYTEAF
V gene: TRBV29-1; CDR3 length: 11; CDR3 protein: SVRTGSGNTIY
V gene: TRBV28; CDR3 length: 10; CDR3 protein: ASSLRLTEAF
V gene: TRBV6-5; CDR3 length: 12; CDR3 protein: ASRNRQGKETQY
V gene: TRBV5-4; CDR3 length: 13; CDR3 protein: ASSEGLPYNYEQY
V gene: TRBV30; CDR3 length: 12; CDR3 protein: AWSFGQGNTEAF
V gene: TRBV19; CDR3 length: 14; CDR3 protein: ASSIDPGTIGSPQH
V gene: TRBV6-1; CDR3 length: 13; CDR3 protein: ASSEDGQGQETQY
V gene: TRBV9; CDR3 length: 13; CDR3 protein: ASSVGGSSGNTIY
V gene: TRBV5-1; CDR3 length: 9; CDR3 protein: ASSFGAIQY
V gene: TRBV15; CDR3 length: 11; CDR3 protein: ATSLSFGDEQY
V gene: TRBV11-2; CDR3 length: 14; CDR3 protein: ASSPNTAFIYNEQF
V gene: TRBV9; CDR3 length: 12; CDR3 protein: ASKERQDTDTQY
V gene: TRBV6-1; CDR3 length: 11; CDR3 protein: AGGTSGSRELF
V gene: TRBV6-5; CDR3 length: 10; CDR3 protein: ASSSPGQGAF
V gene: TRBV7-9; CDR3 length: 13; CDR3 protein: ASAGGEGRTDTQY
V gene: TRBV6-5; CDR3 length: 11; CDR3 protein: ASSYVGYTEAF
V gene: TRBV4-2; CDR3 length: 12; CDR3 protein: ASSQDAGVYEQY
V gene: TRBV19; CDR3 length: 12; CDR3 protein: ASRGPRNTDTQY
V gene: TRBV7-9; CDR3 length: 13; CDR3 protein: ASSPPFRSGNTIY
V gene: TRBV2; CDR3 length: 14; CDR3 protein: ASSVQAGWAYNEQF
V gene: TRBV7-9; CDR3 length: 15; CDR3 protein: ASSPFPDRGGNTEAF
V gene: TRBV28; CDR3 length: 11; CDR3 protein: ASSLDRVTEAF
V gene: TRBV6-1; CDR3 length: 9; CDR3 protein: ASSEFGHWF
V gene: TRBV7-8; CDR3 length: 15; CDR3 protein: ASSQGWDRGSNQPQH
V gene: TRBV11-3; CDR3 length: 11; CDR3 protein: ASSLVVTGELF
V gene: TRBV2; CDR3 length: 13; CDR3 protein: ASSPGQVMNTEAF
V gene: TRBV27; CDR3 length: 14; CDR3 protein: ASSLSYRAGANVLT
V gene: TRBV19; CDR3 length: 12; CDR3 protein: ASSGARDNQPQH
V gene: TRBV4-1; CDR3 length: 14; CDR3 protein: ASSQDKSYSGNTIY
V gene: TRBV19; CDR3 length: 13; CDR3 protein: ASTPDGLRALEAF
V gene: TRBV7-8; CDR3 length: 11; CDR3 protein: ASSFGEAETQY
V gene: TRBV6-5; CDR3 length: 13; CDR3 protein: ASRSPTGSGDEQY
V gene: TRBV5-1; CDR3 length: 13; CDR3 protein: ASSLQTATNTEAF
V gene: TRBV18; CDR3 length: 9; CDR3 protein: ASSLDREQY
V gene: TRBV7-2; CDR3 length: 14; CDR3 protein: ASSSRQGANTGELF
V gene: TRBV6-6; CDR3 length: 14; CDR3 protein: ASSYSMSATDSPLH